A single sample is the source of the 20 T cell receptor beta chains below, sequenced in a study of T cells in Graves' hyperthyroidism and ophthalmopathy. Amplification yielded TCR beta CDR3 regions, with RNA transcripts as the source. HTBI primers were used for first-round RT-PCR of the TCR CDR3. One entry per CDR3 protein results from TCRdb running MiXCR on the multiplex PCR reads. The repertoire holds fewer than 650,000 distinct CDR3 sequences, with 12% to 15% as singletons. The sample was blood. The origin of the receptors is a woman under 30 with Graves' ophthalmopathy.

This clonotype appeared many times. V is TRBV30 and J is TRBJ2-7; 8 bases agree with TRBD1. The CDR3 length is 16 residues. Germline V gives CDR1 GTSNPN, CDR2 SVGIG (reference sequence). The trim removed 3 bases at V and 2 bases at J, leaving 12 bases unmatched. CDR3 in amino acids: CAWSLPDRGPPYEQYF. CDR3 nucleotide sequence: TGTGCCTGGAGCCTCCCTGACAGGGGTCCCCCCTACGAGCAGTACTTC.

There are many counts of this clonotype. CDR3 region: CASSYAREYSPLHF. CDR3 nucleotides: TGTGCCAGCAGTTACGCCAGGGAATATTCACCCCTCCACTTT. The V call is TRBV6-5, the J call TRBJ1-6; a possible D gene is TRBD1 (5 bases). Trimming shortened V by 2 bases and J by 8 bases, and 10 bases separated the two germline ends. The CDR3 runs to 14 residues. The germline gives CDR1 MNHEY, CDR2 SVGAGI.

This clonotype was detected ten times or more. The V call is TRBV27, the J call TRBJ2-3; 7 positions agree with TRBD2. This CDR3 comprises 15 residues. Losses at the gene ends were 5 bases for V and 0 bases for J; bases not matched to a gene: 5. The germline V gene encodes CDR1 MNHEY and CDR2 SMNVEV (reference sequence). The CDR3 coding sequence is TGTGCCAGCAGTGGGGGGGGGTGGAGCACAGATACGCAGTATTTT. It specifies CASSGGGWSTDTQYF.

This clonotype was seen a handful of times. The rearrangement joins TRBV28 to TRBJ2-5; TRBD2 might be the D (5 bases). The CDR3 totals 15 residues. Germline lookup yields CDR1 MDHEN and CDR2 SYDVKM. Trimming removed 5 bases at V and 4 bases at J, with 17 bases between. The CDR3 loop is CASSPSASPGETQYF. CDR3 in DNA: TGTGCCAGCAGTCCTTCTGCTAGCCCGGGAGAGACCCAGTACTTC.

This clonotype was picked up many times. V usage is TRBV20-1 and J usage is TRBJ2-3; TRBD2 matches at 12 bases. CDR1 is DFQATT and CDR2 is SNEGSKA in the germline V gene (reference sequence). This CDR3 comprises 16 residues. V lost 3 bases and J lost 5; bases outside the gene matches: 9. The CDR3 region is CSARFLTSGRGDTQYF. CDR3 coding DNA: TGCAGTGCTAGGTTTTTGACTAGCGGGAGAGGAGATACGCAGTATTTT.

This clonotype has at least ten counts. This chain joins TRBV30 and TRBJ2-7; D call uncertain. The CDR3 is 11 residues long. Germline V lookup: CDR1 GTSNPN, CDR2 SVGIG (reference sequence). V lost 2 bases to trimming and J lost 7 bases, with 9 bases between them. The CDR3 here is CAWSNGVEQYF. For the CDR3, the DNA is TGTGCCTGGAGTAATGGCGTAGAGCAGTACTTC.

In this sample, this clonotype turned up many times. The genes are TRBV29-1 and TRBJ2-1; D may match TRBD1 or TRBD2 (5 bases each). CDR1 and CDR2 (germline): SQVTM, ANQGSEA. The CDR3 is 13 amino acids. V was pared by 4 bases and J by 6 bases, with 13 bases between. This CDR3 reads CSVGGGMSNEQFF. In DNA form, the CDR3 reads TGCAGCGTTGGTGGGGGAATGTCCAATGAGCAGTTCTTC.

This chain links TRBV20-1 with TRBJ2-7; TRBD2 aligns across 12 bases. After removal of 1 base from V and 7 bases from J, the junction contained 8 bases not matched to a gene. This CDR3 is built from 15 residues. Per the germline V gene, CDR1 is DFQATT and CDR2 is SNEGSKA (reference sequence). The CDR3 region has the DNA TGCAGTGCTAGAGCGACTAGCGGGAGAGGAGGGGAGCAGTACTTC. It is translated as CSARATSGRGGEQYF.

This clonotype was counted ten times or more. J is TRBJ2-1 and V is TRBV5-8; no definite D call. The V end was cut by 2 bases, the J end by 0 bases, with 12 bases between. The CDR3 loop spans 16 amino acids. The germline V gene has CDR1 SGHTS and CDR2 YDEGEE. In nucleotides, the CDR3 is TGTGCCAGCAGCTTAGGCGTCCATAGCTCCTACAATGAGCAGTTCTTC. Translating gives CASSLGVHSSYNEQFF.

The chain links TRBV6-1 to TRBJ1-5; D is unresolved. The CDR3 runs 17 residues. Trimming left V 4 bases short and J 2 bases short, with 18 bases between. Per germline, CDR1 MNHNS and CDR2 SASEGT. The CDR3 sequence is CASSVYVPRTGNQPQHF. For the CDR3, the DNA is TGTGCCAGCAGTGTGTACGTCCCTCGAACGGGCAATCAGCCCCAGCATTTT.

There are a few counts of this clonotype. The chain joins TRBV29-1 to TRBJ2-1; 10 nucleotides align to TRBD2. Per germline, CDR1 SQVTM and CDR2 ANQGSEA. Trimming cost V 0 bases and J 1 base; bases outside gene matches: 12. The CDR3 consists of 19 residues. CDR3 region: CSVEDRFGKREGSYNEQFF. Here the CDR3 DNA reads TGCAGCGTTGAAGATCGTTTCGGAAAGCGGGAGGGGTCCTACAATGAGCAGTTCTTC.

The chain joins TRBV2 to TRBJ2-1; 8 nucleotides match TRBD1. This CDR3 is 12 amino acids long. The germline CDR1 and CDR2 sequences are SNHLY and FYNNEI. J gave up 9 bases and V 4 bases, and 2 bases lay outside the gene matches. The CDR3 loop reads CASSGTGPEQFF. In nucleotides, the CDR3 is TGTGCCAGCAGTGGGACAGGGCCTGAGCAGTTCTTC.

This clonotype was observed at least ten times. The J gene is TRBJ2-2, the V gene TRBV11-2; a weak D match, TRBD2 (5 bases). V was pared by 5 bases and J by 6 bases, with 19 bases between. Germline values: CDR1 SGHAT, CDR2 FQNNGV. This CDR3 has 16 amino acids. The CDR3 region is CASSNTMISVPGELFF. CDR3 coding DNA: TGTGCCAGCAGCAATACCATGATTAGCGTTCCCGGGGAGCTGTTTTTT.

Ten or more counts support this clonotype. V usage is TRBV28 and J usage is TRBJ1-5, with 7 nucleotides matching TRBD1. CDR3 length equals 16 residues. The germline V gene encodes CDR1 MDHEN and CDR2 SYDVKM. The V gene end was trimmed by 6 bases and the J gene end by 1 base; junction bases not matched to a gene: 9. The CDR3 DNA follows: TGTGCCAGCAGGACCCCCGGACAGGCAAGCAATCAGCCCCAGCATTTT. Translation: CASRTPGQASNQPQHF.

This clonotype was observed a few times. CDR3 coding DNA: TGTGCCAGCGCTAGACTCTACTACGAGCAGTACTTC. Translating gives CASARLYYEQYF. The chain has TRBV6-2 or TRBV6-3 and TRBJ2-7; D is undetermined. The V and J ends lost 8 bases and 3 bases respectively, with 11 bases between them. Germline values: CDR1 MNHEY, CDR2 SVGEGT. The CDR3 extends over 12 amino acids.

This clonotype occurred once. An end of the junction differs from the germline gene, which may be a read error. V is TRBV5-1 and J is TRBJ2-4; 9 nucleotides agree with TRBD2. The germline V gene encodes CDR1 SGHRS and CDR2 YFSETQ. This CDR3 is built from 15 residues. CDR3 loop: CASSPPTSGKNVQYF. DNA of the CDR3: TGCGCCAGCAGCCCTCCGACTAGCGGAAAAAACGTTCAGTACTTC.

The chain recombines TRBV5-5 with TRBJ2-2; D perhaps matches TRBD1 (5 bases). The germline CDR1 and CDR2 sequences are SGHKS and YYEKEE (reference sequence). This CDR3 spans 14 amino acids. The V end lost 2 bases, the J end lost 8 bases, and 13 bases lay between the germline ends. The CDR3 DNA reads as TGTGCCAGCAGCTTTTCAGGGTCCCGTGGGGAGCTGTTTTTT. Translated, it gives CASSFSGSRGELFF.

Remarks on this clonotype: At one end, the junction sequence differs from germline, possibly due to a read error. J is TRBJ1-5 and V is TRBV3-1; TRBD1 might be the D (6 bases). The CDR3 is 15 amino acids. Germline V gene lookup returns CDR1 LGHDT and CDR2 YNNKEL (reference sequence). The CDR3 sequence is CASSQDSRGKQPQHF. The CDR3 coding sequence is TGTGCCAGCAGCCAAGATTCCAGGGGCAAACAGCCCCAGCATTTT.

This clonotype has at least ten counts. The chain employs TRBV3-1 and TRBJ1-6; 7 nucleotides match TRBD1. V lost 1 base to trimming and J lost 5 bases; unmatched junction nucleotides: 5. The germline V gene has CDR1 LGHDT and CDR2 YNNKEL (reference sequence). The CDR3 has 16 residues. Here the CDR3 DNA reads TGTGCCAGCAGCCAAGCCAGGGGGTACAATAATTCACCCCTCCACTTT. It codes for CASSQARGYNNSPLHF.

This clonotype was detected a few times. This chain connects TRBV29-1 to TRBJ2-1; maybe TRBD2 (5 bases). This CDR3 contains 13 residues. Germline-derived CDR1 and CDR2 are SQVTM and ANQGSEA. The V end was cut by 5 bases, the J end by 7 bases, with 15 bases between. CDR3 region: CSVLLGGLNEQFF. The CDR3 nucleotides read TGCAGCGTTCTCCTCGGAGGTCTTAATGAGCAGTTCTTC.